This is a list of T cell receptor beta chains from one sample in a study of cytomegalovirus exposure and HLA in healthy donors. TCRdb's copy holds only in-frame clones and misses some; the assay was immunoSEQ multiplex PCR. The sample lists some 150,000 clones, around three quarters occurring once. Sequenced sample: PBMCs. Receptors originate from a man aged 40-50 years in good health and CMV-seronegative. Each CDR3 is given with its conserved first and last residue. The D gene is left open where the match is weak. Size tells how often a clone was seen (once, few, many) or the class of an expanded clone, and some rows leave it out.

d_call: .; j_call: TRBJ1-1; clone_size: once; v_call: TRBV5-4; cdr3_aa: CASSWIQGNTEAFF; cdr3_nt: TGTGCCAGCAGCTGGATACAGGGGAACACTGAAGCTTTCTTT
d_call: .; j_call: TRBJ2-7; clone_size: few; v_call: TRBV7-9; cdr3_aa: CSSTPTGSSYEQYF; cdr3_nt: TGTTCCAGCACCCCGACAGGTAGCTCCTACGAGCAGTACTTC
d_call: TRBD1; j_call: TRBJ1-4; clone_size: .; v_call: TRBV28; cdr3_aa: CASSAMGTGGEKLFF; cdr3_nt: TGTGCCAGCAGCGCAATGGGGACAGGGGGTGAAAAACTGTTTTTT
d_call: TRBD2; j_call: TRBJ2-1; clone_size: .; v_call: TRBV28; cdr3_aa: CASSFGGPGGRLYNEQFF; cdr3_nt: TGTGCCAGCAGTTTTGGGGGGCCGGGCGGGAGGTTGTACAATGAGCAGTTCTTC
d_call: TRBD2; j_call: TRBJ2-1; clone_size: .; v_call: TRBV6-5; cdr3_aa: CASSWEGRSYNEQFF; cdr3_nt: TGTGCCAGCAGTTGGGAGGGGCGCTCCTACAATGAGCAGTTCTTC
d_call: TRBD2; j_call: TRBJ2-7; clone_size: .; v_call: TRBV28; cdr3_aa: CASSEVGLGASEQYF; cdr3_nt: TGTGCCAGCAGTGAGGTGGGACTAGGGGCCTCCGAGCAGTACTTC
d_call: TRBD1; j_call: TRBJ1-5; clone_size: .; v_call: TRBV6-5; cdr3_aa: CASSYGGTDSNQPQHF; cdr3_nt: TGTGCCAGCAGTTACGGGGGGACAGATAGCAATCAGCCCCAGCATTTT
d_call: TRBD2; j_call: TRBJ2-1; clone_size: .; v_call: TRBV5-1; cdr3_aa: CASSLQAGGYNEQFF; cdr3_nt: TGCGCCAGCAGCTTGCAAGCGGGAGGGTACAATGAGCAGTTCTTC
d_call: TRBD2; j_call: TRBJ2-1; clone_size: once; v_call: TRBV7-8; cdr3_aa: CASSISPGAGGYEQFF; cdr3_nt: TGTGCCAGCAGCATAAGTCCGGGAGCGGGAGGCTATGAGCAGTTCTTC
d_call: TRBD1; j_call: TRBJ1-5; clone_size: .; v_call: TRBV10-3; cdr3_aa: CAISESDRAGNQPQHF; cdr3_nt: TGTGCCATCAGTGAGTCGGACAGGGCGGGCAATCAGCCCCAGCATTTT
d_call: TRBD1; j_call: TRBJ1-1; clone_size: few; v_call: TRBV27; cdr3_aa: CASRLGQGNTEAFF; cdr3_nt: TGTGCCAGCAGACTCGGACAGGGGAACACTGAAGCTTTCTTT
d_call: TRBD1; j_call: TRBJ1-1; clone_size: .; v_call: TRBV5-6; cdr3_aa: CASSLGQGARVNTEAFF; cdr3_nt: TGTGCCAGCAGCTTGGGCCAGGGGGCCAGGGTGAACACTGAAGCTTTCTTT
d_call: TRBD2; j_call: TRBJ2-7; clone_size: .; v_call: TRBV9; cdr3_aa: CASSESGTPYEQYF; cdr3_nt: TGTGCCAGCAGTGAAAGCGGGACCCCCTACGAGCAGTACTTC
d_call: .; j_call: TRBJ2-7; clone_size: .; v_call: TRBV6-6; cdr3_aa: CASSLRLAYEQYF; cdr3_nt: TGTGCCAGCAGTTTGCGGTTAGCTTACGAGCAGTACTTC
d_call: TRBD2; j_call: TRBJ2-7; clone_size: .; v_call: TRBV7-2; cdr3_aa: CASTNRLAGVGVREQYF; cdr3_nt: TGTGCCAGCACCAACCGACTAGCGGGAGTGGGAGTGAGAGAGCAGTACTTC
d_call: TRBD1; j_call: TRBJ1-5; clone_size: .; v_call: TRBV9; cdr3_aa: CASSVERTGMISNQPQHF; cdr3_nt: TGTGCCAGCAGCGTAGAAAGGACAGGGATGATCAGCAATCAGCCCCAGCATTTT
d_call: .; j_call: TRBJ1-6; clone_size: .; v_call: TRBV27; cdr3_aa: CASSLGGRLDSPLHF; cdr3_nt: TGTGCCAGCAGTTTGGGGGGGCGCTTGGATTCACCCCTCCACTTT
d_call: .; j_call: TRBJ2-1; clone_size: .; v_call: TRBV5-4; cdr3_aa: CASSTPDREGEQFF; cdr3_nt: TGTGCCAGCAGCACCCCGGACAGGGAGGGTGAGCAGTTCTTC